These 2 T cell receptor beta chains originate from one sample sequenced in a study of immune heterogeneity within non-small cell lung tumors. Multiplex PCR relied on 32 V and 13 J primers to amplify TCR beta CDR3. TCRdb analysed the multiplex PCR reads with MiXCR anew, one entry per CDR3 protein. The profile shows 20,000 to 25,000 distinct CDR3 sequences, around a quarter of them singletons. Bulk tumor genomic DNA (around 660 ng per sample) served as template. Several biopsies per primary tumor were taken during surgery, spaced as far apart as possible. Enrolled patients presented with newly diagnosed, previously untreated non-small cell lung cancer and underwent curative surgery. The sample consisted of lung tumor tissue. Receptors originate from a man between 40 and 49 years old with non-small cell lung cancer.

The rearrangement links TRBV19 to TRBJ2-1, with D tentatively TRBD2 (5 bases). Trimming removed 6 bases at V and 6 bases at J, with 21 bases between. Germline V gives CDR1 LNHDA, CDR2 SQIVND (reference sequence). The CDR3 has 16 amino acids. The CDR3 loop is CASSRPRGEVVNEQFF. The CDR3, as DNA: TGTGCCAGTAGCAGACCCCGGGGAGAAGTGGTCAATGAGCAGTTCTTC.

This clonotype was observed many times. This chain links TRBV2 with TRBJ2-3, with 10 nucleotides matching TRBD2. V lost 10 bases to trimming and J lost 3 bases; unmatched junction nucleotides: 7. CDR1 and CDR2 from the germline V gene are SNHLY and FYNNEI. The CDR3 is 14 amino acids. CDR3 nucleotides: TGTGCCACACCTGGACTAGCGGTTACAGATACGCAGTATTTT. It specifies CATPGLAVTDTQYF.